The clone carrying this TCR beta chain occurred a few times. TCRdb's table, derived via immunoSEQ multiplex PCR, lists solely in-frame clones and lacks some. In the table there are some 21,000 clones, 84% of which are singletons. The data stem from a study of OX40 agonist ivuxolimab in advanced cancers. Study background: All patients had ivuxolimab intravenously every 2 weeks at 0.01 to 10 mg/kg. Patients with prior anti-PD-1, anti-PD-L1 or anti-CTLA-4 therapy were eligible; roughly 41% had some.

Excluded were patients having autoimmune disease history or systemic immunosuppression. At baseline, cycle 4 day 1, and cycle 7 day 1, blood was sampled. Looked up from germline, CDR1 is MGHRA and CDR2 is YSYEKL. V shed 1 base, J shed 4 bases, and the junction held 10 bases outside the gene matches. CDR3 length: 17 residues. This clonotype originated in an adult with an advanced solid tumor such as melanoma, head and neck, liver or kidney cancer. The rearrangement links TRBV4-1 to TRBJ1-5; TRBD1 aligns across 7 bases. Here the sequenced sample was CD4+ or CD8+ T cells sorted from blood, taken in a trial of the OX40 agonist ivuxolimab. The CDR3 coding sequence is TGCGCCAGCAGCCAAGGACAGGGTGGGACCCTAAATCAGCCCCAGCATTTT. Translated, it gives CASSQGQGGTLNQPQHF.